The next 17 T cell receptor beta chains were all read from a single sample in a study of T cell repertoires in cytomegalovirus infection. TCRdb reprocessed the reads with MiXCR, giving one entry per CDR3 protein. The sample records about 200,000 distinct CDR3 sequences, more than 9% being singletons. Source material: PBMCs. The source is a human donor in good health (CMV status not recorded). Some clones in this sample may be carry-over from other donors' samples.

This clonotype was recorded at least ten times. The rearrangement links TRBV5-1 to TRBJ2-1, with TRBD1 matching over 8 bases. With 1 base clipped from V and 1 base from J, the junction kept 7 bases outside the gene matches. Germline CDR1 reads SGHRS; CDR2 reads YFSETQ. CDR3 length: 17 amino acids. The CDR3 sequence is CASSLLAWTGSYNEQFF. The CDR3 bases are TGCGCCAGCAGCTTGCTCGCCTGGACAGGGTCCTACAATGAGCAGTTCTTC.

The table lists this clonotype with many counts. The chain employs TRBV12-3 or TRBV12-4 and TRBJ1-1; D gene uncertain. Trimming cost V 6 bases and J 4 bases, with 12 bases left between them. This CDR3 is built from 13 residues. Here the CDR3 reads CASRQAARTEAFF. Here the CDR3 DNA reads TGTGCCAGCAGGCAGGCGGCCCGCACTGAAGCTTTCTTT.

This clonotype has ten or more counts. The rearrangement joins TRBV7-9 to TRBJ2-1; D perhaps matches TRBD2 (6 bases). Per germline, CDR1 SEHNR and CDR2 FQNEAQ (reference sequence). Trimming took off 8 bases at V and 9 bases at J, with 14 bases between the two ends. The CDR3 runs to 12 residues. CDR3 protein: CASGYVGGEQFF. The DNA for the CDR3 is TGTGCCAGCGGATACGTCGGGGGTGAGCAGTTCTTC.

In its sample, this clonotype was seen a few times. This chain links TRBV6-2 or TRBV6-3 with TRBJ2-7; the D is unclear. The CDR3 has 20 amino acids. Trimming removed 0 bases from V and 0 bases from J, with 24 bases in between. In germline, CDR1 is MNHEY, CDR2 SVGEGT. CDR3 nucleotides: TGTGCCAGCAGTTACTCGAGGAATAGACTGCAAAAATTTAGCTCCTACGAGCAGTACTTC. The encoded protein is CASSYSRNRLQKFSSYEQYF.

This clonotype has at least ten counts. This chain uses TRBV12-3 or TRBV12-4 with TRBJ2-2; 9 bases line up with TRBD2. V was clipped by 3 bases and J by 4 bases; unmatched bases: 9. The CDR3 length is 17 residues. The CDR3: CASSFRGGGAGTGELFF. Written as DNA, the CDR3 is TGTGCCAGCAGTTTTCGTGGCGGGGGGGCCGGCACCGGGGAGCTGTTTTTT.

This clonotype was picked up many times. This chain connects TRBV7-9 to TRBJ1-1, with D uncertain. The CDR3 extends over 15 amino acids. Trimming removed 7 bases at V and 0 bases at J, with 15 bases between. Germline values: CDR1 SEHNR, CDR2 FQNEAQ (reference sequence). CDR3 protein: CASTLDRLMNTEAFF. CDR3 nucleotides: TGTGCCAGCACCCTAGACCGTCTAATGAACACTGAAGCTTTCTTT.

This clonotype has at least ten counts. This chain connects TRBV7-2 to TRBJ1-1; 11 bases agree with TRBD1. This CDR3 is built from 18 residues. After removal of 1 base from V and 0 bases from J, the junction contained 7 bases not matched to a gene. Germline V lookup: CDR1 SGHTA, CDR2 FQGNSA. This chain's CDR3 is CASSLVGTGGVMNTEAFF. The CDR3 DNA is TGTGCCAGCAGCTTAGTTGGGACAGGGGGTGTCATGAACACTGAAGCTTTCTTT. The full variable domain, its missing parts supplied by reference TRBV7-2 and TRBJ1-1, is GAGVSQSPSNKVTEKGKDVELRCDPISGHTALYWYRQSLGQGLEFLIYFQGNSAPDKSGLPSDRFSAERTGGSVSTLTIQRTQQEDSAVYLCASSLVGTGGVMNTEAFFGQGTRLTVV.

This clonotype was picked up a small number of times. The gene calls are TRBV13 and TRBJ2-1, with 7 bases identical to TRBD2. Germline CDR1 PRHDT, CDR2 FYEKMQ (reference sequence). This CDR3 comprises 15 residues. V gave up 5 bases and J gave up 4 bases; unmatched junction bases: 8. CDR3 coding DNA: TGTGCCAGCAGCCTAAGCGGGATTACATACAATGAGCAGTTCTTC. This translates into CASSLSGITYNEQFF.

This clonotype turned up a few times. V and J are TRBV5-4 and TRBJ2-1, with TRBD2 matching over 10 bases. The CDR3 contains 15 residues. CDR1 and CDR2 from the germline V gene are SGHNT and YYREEE (reference sequence). V was pared by 1 base and J by 7 bases, with 5 bases of the junction left unmatched. CDR3 loop: CASSLMSSGRNEQFF. The CDR3 DNA reads TGTGCCAGCAGCTTGATGTCTAGCGGGAGAAATGAGCAGTTCTTC. The full variable domain, completed using reference TRBV5-4 and TRBJ2-1, is ETGVTQSPTHLIKTRGQQVTLRCSSQSGHNTVSWYQQALGQGPQFIFQYYREEENGRGNFPPRFSGLQFPNYSSELNVNALELDDSALYLCASSLMSSGRNEQFFGPGTRLTVL.

There are many counts of this clonotype. V and J are TRBV15 and TRBJ1-2; D is unclear. Germline loops: CDR1 LNHNV, CDR2 YYDKDF (reference sequence). The CDR3 is 12 residues long. Trimming took 3 bases from V and 7 from J, leaving 9 bases between them. The CDR3 protein is CATSSLRGGYTF. The CDR3 DNA is TGTGCCACCAGCAGCCTCCGGGGTGGCTACACCTTC.

Ten or more counts support this clonotype. The chain recombines TRBV6-5 with TRBJ2-2; D remains unclear. V was clipped by 7 bases and J by 0 bases, with 6 bases between them. In germline, CDR1 is MNHEY, CDR2 SVGAGI. This CDR3 spans 13 amino acids. CDR3 sequence: CASKASNTGELFF. The CDR3 DNA reads as TGTGCCAGCAAGGCCTCGAACACCGGGGAGCTGTTTTTT.

In its sample, this clonotype was seen many times. This chain connects TRBV7-2 to TRBJ2-5; the match to TRBD2 covers 11 bases. V shed 5 bases, J shed 5 bases, and the junction held 7 bases outside the gene matches. This CDR3 is 15 amino acids long. CDR1 is SGHTA, CDR2 FQGNSA, per germline. CDR3 amino acids: CASSNSGGAGETQYF. The CDR3 DNA follows: TGTGCCAGCAGCAATAGCGGGGGGGCCGGGGAGACCCAGTACTTC.

This chain joins TRBV10-2 and TRBJ2-2; D is perhaps TRBD2 (6 bases). Germline CDR1 WSHSY, CDR2 SAAADI. V was cut by 6 bases and J by 4 bases, with 9 bases left in between. This CDR3 is built from 13 residues. As DNA, the CDR3 is TGCGCCAGCAGAGGACTACCCACCGGGGAGCTGTTTTTT. It yields the protein CASRGLPTGELFF.

There are many counts of this clonotype. The rearrangement joins TRBV19 to TRBJ1-2; 10 bases agree with TRBD1. The CDR3 has 18 amino acids. J gave up 4 bases and V 5 bases, and 16 bases lay outside the gene matches. Germline V lookup: CDR1 LNHDA, CDR2 SQIVND (reference sequence). The CDR3 sequence: CASSPPWDRGLRIYGYTF. As DNA, the CDR3 is TGTGCCAGTAGTCCCCCCTGGGACAGGGGCTTACGGATCTATGGCTACACCTTC.

The table lists this clonotype with many counts. The V call is TRBV7-6, the J call TRBJ2-5; tentative D call: TRBD2 (5 bases). The CDR3 has 14 amino acids. V lost 0 bases and J lost 5, with 10 bases in between. Germline assignment: CDR1 SGHVS and CDR2 FNYEAQ. DNA for the CDR3: TGTGCCAGCAGCTTAGCAGCGGAGGAGGAGACCCAGTACTTC. Translated, it gives CASSLAAEEETQYF.

This clonotype has only a few counts. The genes are TRBV18 and TRBJ1-1; D is undetermined. The CDR3 is made up of 16 amino acids. V lost 3 bases to trimming and J lost 0 bases, with 14 bases between them. Germline values: CDR1 KGHSH, CDR2 LQKENI. The CDR3 nucleotides read TGTGCCAGCTCACCGACCCGGGCAGCCTTGAACACTGAAGCTTTCTTT. This gives the protein CASSPTRAALNTEAFF.

The chain has TRBV12-5 and TRBJ2-1, with D unclear. This CDR3 has 12 amino acids. Germline-derived CDR1 and CDR2 are LGHNT and FRNRAP. V was trimmed by 7 bases and J by 4 bases, leaving 8 bases between them. CDR3 region: CASARAYNEQFF. The CDR3 bases are TGTGCTAGTGCCCGGGCATACAATGAGCAGTTCTTC.